One TCR beta chain is described in this entry. Antigen: not known. This sample is part of a study of CD8 T cells in ankylosing spondylitis. General study results and limits: Blood from ankylosing spondylitis patients appeared to carry a characteristic roughly eight-variant TCR beta motif. Matched synovial fluid from ankylosing spondylitis patients was reported to be enriched for disease-linked clones.

J was trimmed by 7 bases and V by 3 bases; bases with no gene match: 24. There are 21 residues in the CDR3. Looked up from germline, CDR1 is SGHNT and CDR2 is YYREEE (reference sequence). MiXCR, run by TCRdb on the 5' RACE reads, gives a single entry per CDR3 protein. This table has some 130,000 distinct CDR3 sequences, roughly 8.8% appearing once. Sequenced: blood, either unsorted or a sorted T cell fraction (not recorded which). The sequence was collected from a male donor with ankylosing spondylitis or in good health (not recorded which). The genes are TRBV5-4 and TRBJ2-4; the match to TRBD2 covers 11 bases. For the CDR3, the DNA is TGTGCCAGCAGCTCCGGGCACCTCTCCGGGACTAGCGGTCCGTTGTGGAACATTCAGTACTTC. Protein product: CASSSGHLSGTSGPLWNIQYF.